The present entry profiles one T cell receptor beta chain with its context. What it recognizes is unknown. The CDR3 is 16 residues long. V lost 6 bases, J lost 4 bases, and 12 bases stayed unmatched. Germline CDR1 and CDR2: MNHEY and SMNVEV (reference sequence). The entry originates in a study of cytomegalovirus exposure and HLA in healthy donors. Study results and caveats: Per published reports, the classifier diagnosed cytomegalovirus status with high specificity and sensitivity.

PCR involved 60 Vbeta and 13 Jbeta primers. The assay was immunoSEQ multiplex PCR, and TCRdb's table has in-frame clones only and misses some. Altogether about 140,000 clones are present, approximately 84% being singletons, with the ten largest covering roughly 9.7%. Input material: PBMCs. The V gene is TRBV27, the J gene TRBJ1-2; 9 bases map to TRBD1. The origin of this receptor is a woman aged 60 to 75 in good health and CMV-seropositive. This CDR3 is CASSRGTGGGGYGYTF. The DNA of the CDR3 is TGTGCCAGCAGCCGCGGTACAGGGGGCGGGGGCTATGGCTACACCTTC.